The 20 T cell receptor beta chains below come from one sample, sequenced in a study of PD-L1 blockade in urothelial cancer. This sample's time point: pretreatment peripheral blood. Assay used: immunoSEQ multiplex PCR; TCRdb lists only in-frame clones, some missing. The top ten clones hold more than 12% of a sample with about 72,000 clones, around 86% of them seen once. The material sequenced was PBMCs, taken around atezolizumab (anti-PD-L1) treatment. Receptors were obtained from a man aged 55 to 70 with urothelial cancer.

The chain joins TRBV7-9 to TRBJ2-3, with a weak D call TRBD1 (5 bases). The CDR3 runs 14 residues. V lost 2 bases and J 0 bases, leaving 6 bases between the germline ends. From germline, CDR1 is SEHNR and CDR2 FQNEAQ (reference sequence). The CDR3 here is CASSLQGSTDTQYF. CDR3 bases: TGTGCCAGCAGCTTACAGGGCAGCACAGATACGCAGTATTTT.

The rearrangement uses TRBV11-2 and TRBJ2-1, with 10 bases matching TRBD2. The V and J ends lost 5 bases and 10 bases, in that order; junction bases with no gene match: 11. There are 15 residues in the CDR3. Germline values: CDR1 SGHAT, CDR2 FQNNGV. CDR3 loop: CASSKTAGGPPEQFF. The CDR3, as DNA: TGTGCCAGCAGCAAGACAGCGGGGGGGCCTCCCGAGCAGTTCTTC.

CDR3 sequence reads: CASSEIASSGNTIYF. In DNA form, the CDR3 reads TGTGCCAGCTCCGAAATTGCGAGCTCTGGAAACACCATATATTTT. The chain couples TRBV18 to TRBJ1-3, with D unclear. Germline V lookup: CDR1 KGHSH, CDR2 LQKENI. V lost 6 bases and J 0 bases, leaving 12 bases between the germline ends. The CDR3 is made up of 15 amino acids.

The chain recombines TRBV7-6 with TRBJ1-1; maybe TRBD1 (5 bases). CDR3 length: 14 residues. Germline assignment: CDR1 SGHVS and CDR2 FNYEAQ. V shed 4 bases and J shed 1 base, with 10 bases lying between them. The CDR3 sequence: CASSSGLENTEAFF. CDR3 DNA: TGTGCCAGCAGCTCGGGACTCGAGAACACTGAAGCTTTCTTT.

The chain couples TRBV7-6 to TRBJ2-3; TRBD2 matches 9 bases. V lost 5 bases, J lost 0 bases, and 6 bases stayed unmatched. The CDR3 totals 16 residues. Germline values: CDR1 SGHVS, CDR2 FNYEAQ. CDR3 in amino acids: CASSPRLAGSTDTQYF. DNA for the CDR3: TGTGCCAGCAGCCCGCGTCTAGCGGGGAGCACAGATACGCAGTATTTT.

The CDR3: CASSESRSGNTIYF. The CDR3 DNA reads TGTGCCAGCAGCGAAAGTCGGTCTGGAAACACCATATATTTT. The chain links TRBV7-6 to TRBJ1-3; D uncertain. V was shortened by 5 bases and J by 1 base, with 9 bases between the two germline ends. CDR1 and CDR2 (germline): SGHVS, FNYEAQ. The CDR3 covers 14 residues.

V usage is TRBV19 and J usage is TRBJ1-2; 9 bases fit TRBD1. This CDR3 contains 14 residues. CDR1 LNHDA and CDR2 SQIVND come from the germline V gene (reference sequence). Losses at the gene ends were 6 bases for V and 4 bases for J; bases not matched to a gene: 6. The CDR3 DNA is TGTGCCAGTAGAACAGGGGGCAACTCCTATGGCTACACCTTC. Amino acids: CASRTGGNSYGYTF. The entire variable domain, with the rest obtained from reference TRBV19 and TRBJ1-2, is as follows: DGGITQSPKYLFRKEGQNVTLSCEQNLNHDAMYWYRQDPGQGLRLIYYSQIVNDFQKGDIAEGYSVSREKKESFPLTVTSAQKNPTAFYLCASRTGGNSYGYTFGSGTRLTVV.

This chain joins TRBV30 and TRBJ2-3; D might be TRBD2 (5 bases). Trimming shortened V by 3 bases and J by 4 bases, and 5 bases separated the two germline ends. This CDR3 region has 11 residues. Per germline, CDR1 GTSNPN and CDR2 SVGIG (reference sequence). The CDR3 nucleotides are TGTGCCTGGAGGAGGGCAGATACGCAGTATTTT. Protein: CAWRRADTQYF.

The chain links TRBV5-4 to TRBJ2-4; 8 bases line up with TRBD1. Trimming at V came to 5 bases and at J to 8 bases, leaving 6 bases not matched to a gene. The CDR3 contains 13 residues. Per germline, CDR1 SGHNT and CDR2 YYREEE (reference sequence). CDR3 residues: CASRATGGDIQYF. The CDR3 DNA sequence: TGTGCCAGCAGGGCTACAGGGGGTGACATTCAGTACTTC.

As concerns this clone: A junction end diverges from the germline sequence, so it may reflect a read error. This chain uses TRBV5-1 with TRBJ2-1; 9 bases map to TRBD2. The CDR3 sequence is 15 residues long. Per germline, CDR1 SGHRS and CDR2 YFSETQ. The CDR3 here is CASSSGLAPYNERFF. CDR3 DNA sequence: TGCGCCAGCAGCTCCGGACTAGCGCCCTACAATGAGCGGTTCTTC. The full variable domain, rest sourced from reference TRBV5-1 and TRBJ2-1, is KAGVTQTPRYLIKTRGQQVTLSCSPISGHRSVSWYQQTPGQGLQFLFEYFSETQRNKGNFPGRFSGRQFSNSRSEMNVSTLELGDSALYLCASSSGLAPYNERFFGPGTRLTVL.

The rearrangement uses TRBV4-3 and TRBJ1-6, with 9 bases identical to TRBD1. Germline V gene data show CDR1 as LGHNA and CDR2 as YSLEER. With V trimmed by 5 bases and J by 6 bases, 5 bases remained unmatched. The CDR3 sequence is 15 residues long. The CDR3 spells CASSNNRGPNSPLHF. In DNA form, the CDR3 reads TGCGCCAGCAGCAATAACAGGGGGCCTAATTCACCCCTCCACTTT.

The chain uses TRBV5-1 and TRBJ1-5, with D unclear. V was clipped by 0 bases and J by 0 bases, with 7 bases between them. CDR1 SGHRS and CDR2 YFSETQ come from the germline V gene. CDR3 length: 15 residues. CDR3 loop: CASSLDPVSNQPQHF. For the CDR3, the DNA is TGCGCCAGCAGCTTGGATCCGGTTAGCAATCAGCCCCAGCATTTT. The variable domain in full, with the rest retrieved from reference TRBV5-1 and TRBJ1-5, is KAGVTQTPRYLIKTRGQQVTLSCSPISGHRSVSWYQQTPGQGLQFLFEYFSETQRNKGNFPGRFSGRQFSNSRSEMNVSTLELGDSALYLCASSLDPVSNQPQHFGDGTRLSIL.

The rearrangement uses TRBV7-9 and TRBJ2-3, with 10 bases identical to TRBD1. The J segment lost 4 bases and the V segment lost 6 bases, leaving 7 bases of the junction unmatched. This CDR3 comprises 15 residues. From germline, CDR1 is SEHNR and CDR2 FQNEAQ (reference sequence). The CDR3 bases are TGTGCCAGCAGTCCCGGGACAGGGGCTGCAGATACGCAGTATTTT. It translates to CASSPGTGAADTQYF.

The rearrangement links TRBV10-3 to TRBJ2-2; 9 bases map to TRBD1. The germline CDR1 and CDR2 sequences are ENHRY and SYGVKD. V dropped 7 bases and J dropped 1; count of bases not matched to a gene: 7. The CDR3 totals 16 residues. CDR3 sequence reads: CAITDGTGLNTGELFF. The CDR3 bases are TGTGCCATCACCGACGGGACAGGGCTGAACACCGGGGAGCTGTTTTTT.

The rearrangement joins TRBV18 to TRBJ2-7; 7 positions agree with TRBD2. J was trimmed by 2 bases and V by 6 bases; bases with no gene match: 10. This CDR3 has 15 amino acids. Germline CDR1 reads KGHSH; CDR2 reads LQKENI. The CDR3 DNA is TGTGCCAGCTCCCTGGGAGGGTCGAGGACCTACGAGCAGTACTTC. It is translated as CASSLGGSRTYEQYF.

CDR3 sequence reads: CASSRGAADTQYF. The CDR3 DNA sequence: TGTGCCAGCAGCCGGGGAGCGGCAGATACGCAGTATTTT. This chain uses TRBV5-4 with TRBJ2-3; tentatively, D is TRBD2 (5 bases). The CDR3 covers 13 residues. Germline V lookup: CDR1 SGHNT, CDR2 YYREEE (reference sequence). Trimming cost V 4 bases and J 4 bases, with 10 bases left between them.

This sequence joins TRBV11-2 and TRBJ2-7; 9 bases line up with TRBD1. The germline V gene encodes CDR1 SGHAT and CDR2 FQNNGV. The CDR3 is made up of 13 amino acids. The junction had 5 bases not matched to a gene; V was cut back by 5 bases and J by 6 bases. In DNA, the CDR3 is TGTGCCAGCAGCCGGGACAGGGTCTCCGAGCAGTACTTC. It encodes CASSRDRVSEQYF.

The chain has TRBV2 and TRBJ2-3, with 9 bases aligning to TRBD1. V lost 6 bases, J lost 2 bases, and 6 bases stayed unmatched. CDR3 size: 15 residues. Germline values: CDR1 SNHLY, CDR2 FYNNEI. This CDR3 reads CASRGDRVYTDTQYF. The CDR3 bases are TGTGCCAGCAGGGGGGACAGGGTTTACACAGATACGCAGTATTTT.

This chain joins TRBV27 and TRBJ2-2; 9 nucleotides align to TRBD2. CDR3 length equals 16 residues. Per the germline V gene, CDR1 is MNHEY and CDR2 is SMNVEV (reference sequence). The junction had 5 bases not matched to a gene; V was cut back by 2 bases and J by 4 bases. The CDR3 here is CASSLGAGGRTGELFF. The CDR3 DNA reads TGTGCCAGCAGTTTAGGAGCGGGGGGACGCACCGGGGAGCTGTTTTTT.

The CDR3: CASSISPGQGITPLHF. In DNA, the CDR3 is TGCGCCAGCAGCATTTCGCCGGGACAGGGGATAACACCCCTCCACTTT. The chain uses TRBV5-1 and TRBJ1-6, with 10 bases lining up with TRBD1. CDR3 length: 16 amino acids. Trimming removed 4 bases from V and 11 bases from J; junction bases left unmatched: 12. The germline V gene encodes CDR1 SGHRS and CDR2 YFSETQ.